The 3 T cell receptor beta chains listed next were all sequenced from one sample in a study of shared clonotypes between healthy human individuals. The assay was immunoSEQ multiplex PCR, and TCRdb's table has in-frame clones only and misses some. Of about a million clones detected, roughly 80% appear once; the ten largest clones hold about 1.5%. Sequencing input: memory CD4+ T cells sorted from blood. Subset meaning: CD45RA-negative fraction. Source of these receptors: a man younger than 35 in good health.

The chain recombines TRBV6-6 with TRBJ2-5; D could derive from TRBD1 or TRBD2 (5 bases each). CDR1 and CDR2 (germline): MNHNY, SVGAGI (reference sequence). The CDR3 consists of 14 residues. Trimming took off 2 bases at V and 3 bases at J, with 10 bases between the two ends. The CDR3 sequence is CASSYGGREETQYF. The DNA of the CDR3 is TGTGCCAGCAGTTACGGGGGAAGAGAAGAGACCCAGTACTTC.

V usage is TRBV12-5 and J usage is TRBJ2-7; D is perhaps TRBD2 (5 bases). V lost 1 base, J lost 6 bases, and 10 bases lay in between. From germline, CDR1 is LGHNT and CDR2 FRNRAP. The CDR3 has 13 residues. In DNA, the CDR3 is TGTGCTAGTGGTTTGGAGGAGGCCACCGAGCAGTACTTC. It translates to CASGLEEATEQYF.

The chain is built from TRBV30 and TRBJ1-4, with D hard to call. The CDR3 spans 13 residues. With 1 base removed from V and 5 bases from J, the gap between germline ends came to 8 bases. Germline CDR1 reads GTSNPN; CDR2 reads SVGIG (reference sequence). CDR3 sequence: CAWSGRLNEKLFF. The CDR3 nucleotides are TGTGCCTGGAGTGGACGGCTCAATGAAAAACTGTTTTTT.